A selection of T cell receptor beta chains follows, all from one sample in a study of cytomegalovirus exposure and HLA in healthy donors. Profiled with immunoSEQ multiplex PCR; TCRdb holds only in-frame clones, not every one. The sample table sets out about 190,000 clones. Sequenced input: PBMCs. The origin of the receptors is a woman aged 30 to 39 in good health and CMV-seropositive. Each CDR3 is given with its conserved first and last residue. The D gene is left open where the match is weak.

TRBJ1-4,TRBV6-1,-,TGTGCCAGCAGTTTTCCTCTCGGCCGGGAACTGTTTTTT,CASSFPLGRELFF
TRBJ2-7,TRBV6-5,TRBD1,TGTGCCAGCAGTTACGGGACAGGGACGTCCTACGAGCAGTACTTC,CASSYGTGTSYEQYF
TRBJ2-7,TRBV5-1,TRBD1,TGCGCCAGCAGCCCACCCTCGGGACAGGGGATTCACGAGCAGTACTTC,CASSPPSGQGIHEQYF
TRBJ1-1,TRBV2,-,TGTGCCAGCAGTGGAGTCGAGAACACTGAAGCTTTCTTT,CASSGVENTEAFF
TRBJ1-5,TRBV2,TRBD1,TGTGCCAGCAGTCCTCAGGGGGCGATGGATCAGCCCCAGCATTTT,CASSPQGAMDQPQHF
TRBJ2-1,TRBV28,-,TGTGCCAGCAGTTTTGGTTCCGGGAGAAGGGATGAGCAGTTCTTC,CASSFGSGRRDEQFF
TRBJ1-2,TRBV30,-,TGTGCCTGGAGTGTAAGCCAGGGTCATGGCTACACCTTC,CAWSVSQGHGYTF
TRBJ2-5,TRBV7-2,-,TGTGCCAGCAGCTTAGGGGTCGGGGAGACCCAGTACTTC,CASSLGVGETQYF
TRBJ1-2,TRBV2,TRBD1,TGTGTGGACAGGGACTACACCTTC,CVDRDYTF
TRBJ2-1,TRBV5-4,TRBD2,TGTGCCAGCAGCCCGATAATTGGCGGGGGGGACAATGAGCAGTTCTTC,CASSPIIGGGDNEQFF
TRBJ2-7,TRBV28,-,TGTGCCAGCAGACCGAGTAGTAACGCCTACGAGCAGTACTTC,CASRPSSNAYEQYF
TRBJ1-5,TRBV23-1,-,TGCGCCAGCAGTCAATCGACAGCAAGAAGGGGGTATAGCAATCAGCCCCAGCATTTT,CASSQSTARRGYSNQPQHF
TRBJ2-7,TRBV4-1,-,TGCGCCAGCAGCAGACTGACAGGAAGCTCCTACGAGCAGTACTTC,CASSRLTGSSYEQYF
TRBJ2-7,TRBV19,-,TGTGCCAGTAGTAAGGACAGTAGGGGCTCCTACGAGCAGTACTTC,CASSKDSRGSYEQYF
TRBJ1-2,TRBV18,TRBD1,TGTGCCAGCTCACCTGTTTCGGGACAGGCCGTCTATGGCTACACCTTC,CASSPVSGQAVYGYTF
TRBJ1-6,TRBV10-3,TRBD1,TGTGCCATCAGTGCGAGGGGACAGGGGGATTCACCCCTCCACTTT,CAISARGQGDSPLHF
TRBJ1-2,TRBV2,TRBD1,TGTGCCAGCAGAGGGACAGGGGCCTCCTATGGCTACACCTTC,CASRGTGASYGYTF
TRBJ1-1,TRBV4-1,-,TGCGCCAGCAGCCGTCCGGGACTAGGGAGGGGATTGAACACTGAAGCTTTCTTT,CASSRPGLGRGLNTEAFF
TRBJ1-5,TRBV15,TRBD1,TGTGCCACCAGCAGTGGACAGGACAATCAGCCCCAGCATTTT,CATSSGQDNQPQHF
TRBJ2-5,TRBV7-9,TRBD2,TGTGCCAGCAGCTTAGGAGGTAGCGGGGGTGAGACCCAGTACTTC,CASSLGGSGGETQYF
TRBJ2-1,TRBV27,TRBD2,TGTGCCAGCAGTCCTCCCCGGAGCGGGAGGCTGGCCGGCTACAATGAGCAGTTCTTC,CASSPPRSGRLAGYNEQFF
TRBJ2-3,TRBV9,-,TGTGCCAGCAGCGTATCCCCGTCGGGCAGGGGAAGGATAGATACGCAGTATTTT,CASSVSPSGRGRIDTQYF
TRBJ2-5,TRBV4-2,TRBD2,TGTGCCAGCAGCCAGGGACTAGCGGGGCAAGAGACCCAGTACTTC,CASSQGLAGQETQYF
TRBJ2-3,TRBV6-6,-,TGTGCCAGCAGACAGGCTAGCACAGATACGCAGTATTTT,CASRQASTDTQYF
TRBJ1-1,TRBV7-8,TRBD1,TGTGCCAGCAGCTGGACAGGGCTCACTGAAGCTTTCTTT,CASSWTGLTEAFF
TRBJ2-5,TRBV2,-,TGTGCCAGCCGCGGGACAGTGAGGTTTGGTGAGCAGTACTTC,CASRGTVRFGEQYF
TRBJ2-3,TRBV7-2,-,TGTGCCAGCAGCTTAGCGGACAGATTTGGCACAGATACGCAGTATTTT,CASSLADRFGTDTQYF
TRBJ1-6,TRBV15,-,TGTGCCACCAGCACATCTAATTCACCCCTCCACTTT,CATSTSNSPLHF
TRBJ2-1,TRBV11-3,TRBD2,TGTGCCAGCAGCCGGGGGACTAGCGGGAGGAATGAGCAGTTCTTC,CASSRGTSGRNEQFF
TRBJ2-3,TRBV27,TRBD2,TGTGCCAGCAGCCCCTCATCTTGGCGGGGGGGCCCCGATACGCAGTATTTT,CASSPSSWRGGPDTQYF
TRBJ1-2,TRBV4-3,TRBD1,TGCGCCAGCAGCCTTGGACAGGGCGGGCGAGGCTACACCTTC,CASSLGQGGRGYTF
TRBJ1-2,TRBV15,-,TGTGCCACCAGCGTCCGGACAGCCGGTGGGGATGGCTACACCTTC,CATSVRTAGGDGYTF
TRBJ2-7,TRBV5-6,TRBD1,TGTGCCACCCAGGAAGGGGGCAGGGTGGAGTACGAGCAGTACTTC,CATQEGGRVEYEQYF
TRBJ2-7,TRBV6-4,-,TGTGCCAGCAGTGACAGGGAGAGCTACGAGCAGTACTTC,CASSDRESYEQYF
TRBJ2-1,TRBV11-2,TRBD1,TGTGCCAGCAGCTTAGGGAGGACAGGGGCGTCCAGAAATGAGCAGTTCTTC,CASSLGRTGASRNEQFF
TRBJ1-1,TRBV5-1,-,TGCGCCAGCAGCTTGATGCAGGGCCTCATTGAAGCTTTCTTT,CASSLMQGLIEAFF
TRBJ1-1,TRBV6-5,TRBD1,TGTGCCAGCAGACGGGACAGGGGCGTTTGGGCTTTCTTT,CASRRDRGVWAFF
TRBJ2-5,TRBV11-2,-,TGTGCCAGCAGCCCTCTCTTCCAAGAGACCCAGTACTTC,CASSPLFQETQYF
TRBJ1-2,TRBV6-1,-,TGTGCCAGCAGTGCCTTGGGGGGAGACTATGGCTACACCTTC,CASSALGGDYGYTF
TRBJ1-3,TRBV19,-,TGTGCCAGTAGTAGGGGGGACTCGTCTGGAAACACCATATATTTT,CASSRGDSSGNTIYF